This T cell receptor beta chain was observed in a study of T cell repertoires and leukemia-associated antigens. One entry per CDR3 protein, called by TCRdb with MiXCR from the 5' RACE reads. Of 11,000 or so distinct CDR3 sequences in the sample, less than 45% are singletons; the top ten hold roughly 29%. Ten or more counts support this clonotype. Its specificity is not known. The J segment lost 1 base and the V segment lost 3 bases, leaving 6 bases of the junction unmatched. CDR1 and CDR2 (germline): SGHDT, YYEEEE. The CDR3 is 15 amino acids. The sequence was obtained from a female donor in good health. The rearrangement links TRBV5-6 to TRBJ2-7; TRBD2 agrees at 8 bases. Sequencing used CD3+ T cells sorted from blood and cultured. The CDR3 loop is CASSYGLAQSYEQYF. CDR3 bases: TGTGCCAGCAGCTACGGACTAGCCCAGTCCTACGAGCAGTACTTC.